The sequence of this T cell receptor (beta chain) was determined in a study of siplizumab effects on memory and regulatory T cells. Study-wide results and limits: Alloreactive sequences whose origin lay in unstimulated CD4+ memory cells were significantly reduced by siplizumab.

Only in-frame clones appear in the TCRdb table, and some are missing; sequencing was by immunoSEQ multiplex PCR. The sample holds some 110,000 clones, roughly 94% seen once. A remark on this clone: Its antigen is unknown.

Per germline, CDR1 SGHNT and CDR2 YENEEA. The length of the CDR3 is 17 residues. Trimming left V 3 bases short and J 2 bases short, with 17 bases between. The receptor was derived from a human donor in good health. The sample consisted of non-Treg CD4+ T cells sorted from blood. The rearrangement uses TRBV11-3 and TRBJ2-1; TRBD2 might be the D (5 bases). The CDR3 nucleotides read TGTGCCAGCAGCTTCATGGGAGCTCAAGGCGCCTACAATGAGCAGTTCTTC. Translating it yields CASSFMGAQGAYNEQFF.